This T cell receptor beta chain was profiled in a study of control samples from healthy donors and cancer patients. From germline, CDR1 is LNHDA and CDR2 SQIVND (reference sequence). This CDR3 comprises 13 residues. Germline trimming cut 8 bases from V and 8 bases from J; bases unmatched to any gene: 5. Only in-frame clones appear in the TCRdb table, and some are missing; sequencing was by immunoSEQ multiplex PCR. The table shows about 100,000 clones, with around nine tenths occurring only once. J is TRBJ2-6 and V is TRBV19; 8 nucleotides match TRBD2. The sample comprised blood. This TCR came from a young man in good health. DNA for the CDR3: TGTGCCAGTGGATCGGGGGGGACCAACGTCCTGACTTTC. As protein: CASGSGGTNVLTF.